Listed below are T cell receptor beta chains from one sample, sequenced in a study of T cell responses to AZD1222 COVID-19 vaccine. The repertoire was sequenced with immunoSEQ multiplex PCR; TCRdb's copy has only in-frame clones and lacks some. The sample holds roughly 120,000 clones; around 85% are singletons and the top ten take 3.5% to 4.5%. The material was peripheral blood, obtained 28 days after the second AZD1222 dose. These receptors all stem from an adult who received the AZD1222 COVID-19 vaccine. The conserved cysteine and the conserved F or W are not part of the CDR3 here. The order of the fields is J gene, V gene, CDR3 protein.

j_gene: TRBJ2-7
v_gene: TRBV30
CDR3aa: AWSSSTEQY

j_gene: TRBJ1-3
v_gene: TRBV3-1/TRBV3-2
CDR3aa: ASSQDAGSGNTIY

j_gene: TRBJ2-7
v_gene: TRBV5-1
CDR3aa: ASSLGETAYEQY

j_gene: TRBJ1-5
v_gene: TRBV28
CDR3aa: ASSLGQPQH

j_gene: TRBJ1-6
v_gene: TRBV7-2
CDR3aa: ASSLLVGGDKNSPLH

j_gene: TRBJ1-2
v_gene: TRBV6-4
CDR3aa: ASSDSHYSGGYT

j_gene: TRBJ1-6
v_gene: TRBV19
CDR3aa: ATLDPQYDHSPLH

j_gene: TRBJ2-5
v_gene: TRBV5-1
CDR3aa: ASSLVTSGEETQY

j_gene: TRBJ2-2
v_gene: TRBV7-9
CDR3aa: ASSRLAGPTGELF

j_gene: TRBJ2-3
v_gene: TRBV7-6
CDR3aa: ASTFGPYPDTQY

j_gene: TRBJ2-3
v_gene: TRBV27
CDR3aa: ASTRITGVLPAGTQY

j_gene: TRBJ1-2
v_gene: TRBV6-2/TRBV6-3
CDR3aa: ASSPGTGAFRDYGYT

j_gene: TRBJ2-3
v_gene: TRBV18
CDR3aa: ASSPGVADTQY

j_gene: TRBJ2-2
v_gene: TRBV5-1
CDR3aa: ASSPQAGENTGELF

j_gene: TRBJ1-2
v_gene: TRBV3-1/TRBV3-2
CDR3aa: ASSPGTPGYT

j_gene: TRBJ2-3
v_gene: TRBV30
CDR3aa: AWSVSGFPDTQY

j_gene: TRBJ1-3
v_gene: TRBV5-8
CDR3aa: ASSLRDSGNTIY

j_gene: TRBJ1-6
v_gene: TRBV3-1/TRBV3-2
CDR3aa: ASTTTGPGVGSPLH

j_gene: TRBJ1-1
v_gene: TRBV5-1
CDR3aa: ASSLGAGSSTEAF

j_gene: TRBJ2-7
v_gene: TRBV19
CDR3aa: ASSTGTATYEQY

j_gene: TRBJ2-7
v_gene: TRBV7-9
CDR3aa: ASSLSGNSYEQY